The entry below describes one T cell receptor beta chain. As yet, its antigen is unknown. The germline V gene encodes CDR1 GTSNPN and CDR2 SVGIG (reference sequence). V was pared by 3 bases and J by 4 bases, with 8 bases of the junction left unmatched. CDR3 size: 15 residues. The source of the sample is a study of cytomegalovirus exposure and HLA in healthy donors. Study outcomes and limitations: In a later analysis, the majority of CMV-associated beta chains seemingly showed HLA restriction. In the analysis, some V segments, TRBV6-2 and TRBV6-3 included, were excluded as indistinguishable.

Researchers ran the PCR with 60 Vbeta and 13 Jbeta primers. Measured with immunoSEQ multiplex PCR; TCRdb has only the in-frame clones, and not every one. The sample has 150,000 or so clones, roughly 84% seen once. Sequencing used PBMCs. This receptor was taken from a man aged 18 to 30 in good health and CMV-seronegative. The chain is built from TRBV30 and TRBJ2-2, with 7 bases that match TRBD1. Written as DNA, the CDR3 is TGTGCCTGGAGCCTACGAACAGGGGTCACCGGGGAGCTGTTTTTT. Translation gives CAWSLRTGVTGELFF.